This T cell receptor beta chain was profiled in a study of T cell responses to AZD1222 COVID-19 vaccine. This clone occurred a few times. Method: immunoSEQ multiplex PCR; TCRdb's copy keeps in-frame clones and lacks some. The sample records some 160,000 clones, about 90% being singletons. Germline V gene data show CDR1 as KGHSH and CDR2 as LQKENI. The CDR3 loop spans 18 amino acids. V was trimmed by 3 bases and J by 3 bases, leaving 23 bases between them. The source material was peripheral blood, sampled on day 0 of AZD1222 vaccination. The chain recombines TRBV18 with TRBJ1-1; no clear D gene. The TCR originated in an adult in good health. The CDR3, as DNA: TGTGCCAGCTCACCCCTACCTGGGCCGAAGAAGGAGGACACTGAAGCTTTCTTT. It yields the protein CASSPLPGPKKEDTEAFF. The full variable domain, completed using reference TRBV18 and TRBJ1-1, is NAGVMQNPRHLVRRRGQEARLRCSPMKGHSHVYWYRQLPEEGLKFMVYLQKENIIDESGMPKERFSAEFPKEGPSILRIQQVVRGDSAAYFCASSPLPGPKKEDTEAFFGQGTRLTVV.